This T cell receptor beta chain was obtained from a study of cytomegalovirus exposure and HLA in healthy donors. On the study more broadly: The use of the same platform for the 100 to 150 validation repertoires and the 550 to 850 first-cohort repertoires was reported by a later analysis. Study observations and caveats: Rarity held for most TCR sequences, but there were some public TCRs that occurred in many donors. Associated with cytomegalovirus, according to the listing, were about 160 TCR beta chains. According to a subsequent analysis, TCR clusters identified in the first cohort showed a tendency to co-occur across the approximately 120 validation repertoires.

This clone has just one count. What it binds is not known. TCRdb keeps only in-frame clones here, not all; method: immunoSEQ multiplex PCR. The top ten clones hold less than 7% of a sample with some 140,000 clones, approximately 90% of them seen once. Material for sequencing was PBMCs. The origin of this receptor is a woman in her thirties in good health and CMV-seropositive.

The CDR3: CASSLTVTSGSDEQFF. CDR3 bases: TGTGCCAGCAGCCTCACTGTGACTAGCGGGAGTGATGAGCAGTTCTTC. The rearrangement joins TRBV7-2 to TRBJ2-1; 12 bases match TRBD2. Germline values: CDR1 SGHTA, CDR2 FQGNSA. V was pared by 5 bases and J by 8 bases, with 10 bases of the junction left unmatched. This CDR3 contains 16 residues.